This T cell receptor (beta chain) was captured in a study of long-term antiretroviral therapy in people with HIV (dated by TCRdb to between 2020 and 2023). Regarding the study in general: Collection of the earliest samples took place about a decade ahead of the 2015 WHO recommendation for immediate ART, at a time when ART was typically delayed until CD4 counts fell. A retrospective serial study tested whether ART initiation and durable HIV suppression were associated with changes in peripheral blood TRB repertoire composition and diversity. No cross-contamination during QIAcube processing was seen in test extractions of a monoclonal T-cell line run alongside around 30 polyclonal samples. Of the roughly 30 participants with HIV, about twelve were female. From fewer than 35 adults with confirmed HIV infection, the cohort provided approximately 190 cryopreserved PBMC samples, gathered serially across a mean of about 6 years (range 1-12).

V is pruned by 5 bases and J by 4 bases, leaving 5 bases of the junction without a gene match. From the cysteine up to the phenylalanine, the CDR3 has a length of 15 residues. The kept DNA is CDR3 alone, 45 bases in frame from the first base. Taken from the germline V gene (reference sequence), the CDR1 and CDR2 loops are SEHNR and FQNEAQ. Note on this clone: The target of this receptor is not known. The sample holds no much larger clone one base away, and base qualities are not on file. The identical CDR3 is also encoded by other nucleotide sequences in the sample.

Inclusion was restricted to participants for whom at least one PBMC sample before ART initiation and at least two post-ART samples were available. Treatment was received in the United States of America by all participants with HIV. Cryopreserved samples of about 1-10 million PBMC were thawed and washed before DNA extraction. At the time of the earliest PBMC sample, participants with HIV were aged between about 23 and 54 years. Each participant contributed PBMC samples from 1-4 timepoints before ART initiation and 2-8 timepoints after ART initiation, with a median of 7 samples. Serial HIV viral load, CD4+ T-cell count, ART history and demographic data were obtained for every participant. Genomic DNA was extracted from unsorted PBMC with a Qiagen kit on a QIAcube, with processing performed in batches of 12 samples. General findings and caveats noted by the study authors: CDR3 length ranges in HIV repertoires were narrower than in controls, and network structure suggested an antigen-experienced repertoire with only a slight naive shift after ART. At every time point, the repertoire was dominated by expanded TRB clones first identified before ART initiation, although this dominance fluctuated and, in many PLHIV, declined after ART. Inferences about post-ART repertoire changes are limited because no data were available on ART adherence, viral resistance or therapy changes. Because PBMC availability was limited, only the TCR beta chain was sequenced, with no alpha chain pairing. The samples were dated from 2004 to 2017, and the ART regimens that were used may be less effective than current ART regimens. Unsorted PBMC were profiled instead of sorted CD4+ and CD8+ T cells because pre-ART samples had limited cell numbers. Starting ART was linked to a significant rise in TRB diversity, yet even with long-term ART the diversity remained significantly lower than in transplant donor controls.

Sequencing of the TRB variable region was done with the immunoSEQ hsTCRB v3.0 assay at survey level resolution. The target sequencing depth for TRB was roughly 35,000-55,000 T-cell genomes per sample. Pooled TRB libraries were sequenced on an Illumina MiSeq with a v3 150-cycle kit. The authors processed their data as follows. Repertoire analysis was run in R within a reproducible Nextflow workflow that covered QC, data transformation and analysis. LymphoSeq2, an R package for AIRR-Seq data exploration, was used to implement custom analyses. A few samples yielding fewer than 5000 total TRB sequences were excluded, leaving 150 to 200 analyzed HIV repertoires. Of the 188 retained HIV repertoires, roughly 61 were collected before and roughly 130 after ART initiation. Each repertoire was downsampled to 5000 TRB nucleotide sequences, and summary statistics were averaged across 100 downsampling iterations. The analysis kept only TRB sequences whose CDR3 regions were at least seven amino acids long. A Shannon entropy-derived clonality score and the Gini coefficient were used to measure diversity. In the repertoire networks, any two of the top 5000 CDR3 amino acid sequences were connected whenever the two sequences differed by an edit distance of one. GLIPH2 predicted antigen specificity groups and MHC restriction for TRB CDR3 amino acid sequences. To flag known associations with CMV, EBV, HIV or tissue antigens, CDR3 amino acid sequences were compared against VDJdb and McPAS-TCR. Pre-ART, post-ART and control groups were compared with Wilcoxon signed-rank tests and Holm-Bonferroni correction. Sourced from immuneACCESS, this table was stored by TCRdb with only in-frame sequences that have V and J called. A share of the clones is absent; for the studies checked, an unresolved V gene accounts for under half, and the remainder has no known explanation. V, J and clone size are those of that table, while D and trimming were read from the DNA. The sample yields roughly 16,000 clones; roughly 78% were counted once. 7% to 9% of the sample goes to the ten largest clones.

This receptor was obtained from a man under 40 with HIV. This specimen was unsorted PBMCs, taken at the start of antiretroviral therapy. The chain couples TRBV7-9 to TRBJ2-7; 13 central bases correspond to TRBD2. CDR3 loop: CASSPLAGGPYEQYF. The nucleotide sequence reads as follows: TGTGCCAGCAGCCCACTAGCGGGAGGGCCTTACGAGCAGTACTTC.